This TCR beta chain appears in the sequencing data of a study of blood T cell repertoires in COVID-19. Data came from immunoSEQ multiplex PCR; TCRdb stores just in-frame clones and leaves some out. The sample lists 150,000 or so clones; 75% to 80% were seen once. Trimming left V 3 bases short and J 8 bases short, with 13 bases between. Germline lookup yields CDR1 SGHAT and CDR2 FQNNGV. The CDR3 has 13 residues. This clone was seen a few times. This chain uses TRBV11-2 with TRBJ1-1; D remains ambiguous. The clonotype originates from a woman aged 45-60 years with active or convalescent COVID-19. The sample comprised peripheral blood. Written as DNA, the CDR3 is TGTGCCAGCAGCTTCGCTCCTTCGCGGGAAGCTTTCTTT. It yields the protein CASSFAPSREAFF.